The rows below give T cell receptor beta chains drawn from one sample of a study of blood T cell repertoires in COVID-19. Assay: immunoSEQ multiplex PCR; the TCRdb copy retains only in-frame clones and omits some. The repertoire holds approximately 170,000 clones, with over 75% as singletons. The sequenced sample was PBMCs or T cells enriched from blood (not recorded which). The receptors were sampled from a woman aged 18-29 years who had recovered from COVID-19. CDR3s include the opening cysteine and the closing phenylalanine or tryptophan. D genes are given only for firm matches. Size is stated for part of the rows, as once, few or many counts, or as a class when the clone is expanded.

V	J	size	D	DNA	CDR3
TRBV30	TRBJ1-5	.	.	TGTGCCTGGAGTGTATACAATCAGCCCCAGCATTTT	CAWSVYNQPQHF
TRBV19	TRBJ1-2	.	.	TGTGCCAGTAGTATCCTCCAGGGAGGTATGGATGGCTACACCTTC	CASSILQGGMDGYTF
TRBV2	TRBJ2-1	.	.	TGTGCCAGCACGGGGGTCTCCTACAATGAGCAGTTCTTC	CASTGVSYNEQFF
TRBV6-2/TRBV6-3	TRBJ1-4	.	.	TGTGCCAGCAGTTACAGGCGGGGATCCAATGAAAAACTGTTTTTT	CASSYRRGSNEKLFF
TRBV3-1/TRBV3-2	TRBJ2-2	.	TRBD2	TGTGCCAGCAGCCGCTCAGGACTAGCGGGAGGGGGATCTAGGGCCGGGGAGCTGTTTTTT	CASSRSGLAGGGSRAGELFF
TRBV14	TRBJ2-7	.	.	TGTGCCAGCAGCCTTGCGGTGGCCTACGAGCAGTACTTC	CASSLAVAYEQYF
TRBV11-2	TRBJ2-1	.	.	TGTGCCAGCAGCCTAGTGGGTAGCGAGTACAATGAGCAGTTCTTC	CASSLVGSEYNEQFF
TRBV4-1	TRBJ1-6	.	.	TGCGCCAGCAGCCAAGAGAGGTCCCCCCCTAATTCACCCCTCCACTTT	CASSQERSPPNSPLHF
TRBV3-1/TRBV3-2	TRBJ1-3	.	.	TGTGCCAGCAGCCAAGGCCCGGGTGGAAACACCATATATTTT	CASSQGPGGNTIYF
TRBV6-2/TRBV6-3	TRBJ2-1	.	TRBD2	TGTGCCAGCAGTTCGGCGCGGGGGGCGGCCGAGCAGTTCTTC	CASSSARGAAEQFF
TRBV5-5	TRBJ2-1	.	TRBD1	TGTGCCAGCAGCGCCTTGGGGACAGGGATTATTAACAATGAGCAGTTCTTC	CASSALGTGIINNEQFF
TRBV3-1/TRBV3-2	TRBJ1-1	.	TRBD1	TGTGCCAGCAGAGAATCAGGGGGTAGGACTGAAGCTTTCTTT	CASRESGGRTEAFF
TRBV6-2/TRBV6-3	TRBJ2-1	.	TRBD2	TGTGCCAGCAGTTATGAGTCTAGCGGGAGGGTTTACAATGAGCAGTTCTTC	CASSYESSGRVYNEQFF
TRBV28	TRBJ2-7	few	TRBD2	TGTGCCAGCAGTCACTCTACCGGGACTAGCGACTACGAGCAGTACTTC	CASSHSTGTSDYEQYF
TRBV19	TRBJ2-3	.	.	TGTGCCACTCAAGGCGGGACCGCCACAGATACGCAGTATTTT	CATQGGTATDTQYF
TRBV18	TRBJ1-1	.	.	TGTGCCAGCTCACCATTGAGGGACACTGAAGCTTTCTTT	CASSPLRDTEAFF
TRBV9	TRBJ2-5	once	TRBD1	TGTGCCAGCAGCGTTGGGACAGACCAAGAGACCCAGTACTTC	CASSVGTDQETQYF
TRBV10-3	TRBJ2-7	.	TRBD1	TGTGCCATCAGTCAACAGGGGCCCTACGAGCAGTACTTC	CAISQQGPYEQYF
TRBV11-2	TRBJ1-2	.	TRBD1	TGTGCCAGCAGCTTGAGACCGGGACAGGGGGCTTATGGCTACACCTTC	CASSLRPGQGAYGYTF
TRBV14	TRBJ2-1	.	TRBD2	TGTGCCAGCAGCCAATGGGGGGGACTAGCGCCCTACAATGAGCAGTTCTTC	CASSQWGGLAPYNEQFF
TRBV30	TRBJ2-7	.	TRBD1	TGTGCCTGGACCGCCGCCGGGACAGGGTCCTACGAGCAGTACTTC	CAWTAAGTGSYEQYF